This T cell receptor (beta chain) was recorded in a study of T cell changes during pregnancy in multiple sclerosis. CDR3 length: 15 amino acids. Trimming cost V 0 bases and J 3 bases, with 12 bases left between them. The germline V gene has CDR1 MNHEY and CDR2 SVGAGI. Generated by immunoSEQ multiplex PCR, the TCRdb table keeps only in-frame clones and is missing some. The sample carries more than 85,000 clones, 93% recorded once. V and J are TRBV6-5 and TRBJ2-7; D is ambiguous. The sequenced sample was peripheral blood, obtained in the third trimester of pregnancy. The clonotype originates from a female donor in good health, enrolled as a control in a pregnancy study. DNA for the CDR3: TGTGCCAGCAGTTACTCGGTCCTAACGCGCTACGAGCAGTACTTC. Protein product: CASSYSVLTRYEQYF.